The source of this T cell receptor (beta chain) is a study of blood T cell repertoires in COVID-19. Study as a whole: The United States, Italy and Spain were the sources of the acute and convalescent COVID-19 samples. PBMCs, B-cell-depleted T cells, or T cells were the source of the cDNA or gDNA that made up the material.

Only in-frame clones appear in the TCRdb table, and some are missing; sequencing was by immunoSEQ multiplex PCR. The table has 200,000 to 250,000 clones, nearly 90% seen once. Germline V gives CDR1 SGHTA, CDR2 FQGNSA. V was shortened by 1 base and J by 4 bases, with 14 bases between the two germline ends. The CDR3 sequence is 16 residues long. Input material: peripheral blood. The chain joins TRBV7-2 to TRBJ2-1; maybe TRBD2 (6 bases). The receptor was isolated from a woman aged 18-29 years who had recovered from COVID-19. This CDR3 is CASSLDYWRGYNEQFF. CDR3 DNA: TGTGCCAGCAGCTTAGATTATTGGCGGGGTTACAATGAGCAGTTCTTC.